One T cell receptor (beta chain) is described in this entry. Its cognate antigen has yet to be identified. No qualities accompany the bases; no much larger clone lies one base away. The record originates from a study of T cell changes during pregnancy in multiple sclerosis (dated by TCRdb to the late 2010s). Regarding the research as a whole: The study looked at changes in the T cell repertoire across pregnancy in women with multiple sclerosis.

Receptor amplification or capture employed the immunoSEQ multiplex PCR assay. Imported from immuneACCESS, the table was reduced by TCRdb to in-frame sequences with V and J called. These copies leave out some clones; in studies compared against another copy, an unresolved V gene accounts for under half, and the cause of the remainder is not known. The sample contains about 96,000 clones, around 92% of them found a single time. Of the sample, roughly 2.7% is held by the ten largest clones. In the germline V gene, CDR1 corresponds to KGHSH and CDR2 to LQKENI. The CDR3 runs 16 amino acids, cysteine and phenylalanine included. The entry retains the CDR3 DNA only, 48 bases that are in frame from base 1. Trimming accounts for 6 bases at V and 0 bases at J, while the number of junction bases matched to no gene is 10.

This TCR was recovered from a female donor with multiple sclerosis, enrolled in a pregnancy study. Sequencing used peripheral blood, obtained in the first trimester of pregnancy. The receptor chain draws on TRBV18 and TRBJ2-7, and TRBD1 matches 8 of the central bases. The bases read TGTGCCAGCTCCCCCGGGACAGGCCGGAGCTCCTACGAGCAGTACTTC. It specifies CASSPGTGRSSYEQYF.